The clone carrying this T cell receptor beta chain was found a few times. The data originate from a study of identical twins. Each CDR3 protein gets one entry after TCRdb re-called the 5' RACE reads with MiXCR. The table records 500,000 to 550,000 distinct CDR3 sequences, roughly a fifth of them present only once. The CDR3 is 12 residues long. Trimming left V 6 bases short and J 8 bases short, with 13 bases between. Germline V lookup: CDR1 ENHRY, CDR2 SYGVKD. The sample also formed part of further work on T cells expressing NK-cell markers. Per that paper: Sequencing of TCR beta repertoires drew on sorted CD3+CD56+NKG2C+, CD3+CD56+NKG2C- and CD3+CD56-NKG2C+ T cells. A handful of donors likewise had their CD3+CD56-NKG2C+ fraction led by these clonotypes.

This rearrangement joins TRBV10-3 to TRBJ1-2; D perhaps matches TRBD1 (6 bases). The sequence was obtained from a woman aged 18-35 years in good health. Source material: CD4+ T cells sorted from blood. CDR3: CAISRTEEGYTF. DNA for the CDR3: TGTGCCATCAGCCGGACAGAGGAAGGCTACACCTTC.